The sequence of this T cell receptor beta chain was determined in a study of monozygotic twins with inflammatory bowel disease. Looked up from germline, CDR1 is DFQATT and CDR2 is SNEGSKA (reference sequence). This CDR3 is built from 19 residues. From 3,500 to 4,500 ng of total RNA, each TCR library was prepared. TCRdb derives one entry per CDR3 protein from the 5' RACE reads, leaving out DNA. The table lists about 380,000 distinct CDR3 sequences. The material sequenced was blood. The sequence was obtained from a human donor with ulcerative colitis or Crohn's disease, or a healthy co-twin of an affected twin (not recorded which). The chain has TRBV20-1 and TRBJ2-2; TCRdb reports TRBD2, a call that lacks DNA to check it against. CDR3 in amino acids: CSARDRSGGASVNTGELFF.